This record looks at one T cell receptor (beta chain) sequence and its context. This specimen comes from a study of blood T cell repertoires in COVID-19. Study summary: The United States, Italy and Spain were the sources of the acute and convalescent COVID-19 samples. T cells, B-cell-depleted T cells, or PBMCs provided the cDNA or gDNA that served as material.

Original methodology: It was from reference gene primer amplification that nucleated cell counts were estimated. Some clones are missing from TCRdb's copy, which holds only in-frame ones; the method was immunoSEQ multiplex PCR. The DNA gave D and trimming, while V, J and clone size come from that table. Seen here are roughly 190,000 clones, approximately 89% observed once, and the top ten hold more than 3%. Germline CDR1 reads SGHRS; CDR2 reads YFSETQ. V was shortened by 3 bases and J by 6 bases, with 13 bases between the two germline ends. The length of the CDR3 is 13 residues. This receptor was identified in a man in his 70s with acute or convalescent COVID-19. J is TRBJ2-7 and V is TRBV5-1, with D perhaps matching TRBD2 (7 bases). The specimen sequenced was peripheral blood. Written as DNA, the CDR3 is TGCGCCAGCAGCTCGACCGGGGGGCTCGAGCAGTACTTC. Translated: CASSSTGGLEQYF.